This TCR beta chain was obtained from a study of T cell responses to AZD1222 COVID-19 vaccine. Study-wide context: Combined were second doses at about 4 or about 12 weeks.

Concerning this clone: The antigen is not known.

Profiled with immunoSEQ multiplex PCR; TCRdb holds only in-frame clones, not every one. The sample yields about 130,000 clones, approximately 94% seen once. Study-wide points: Females outnumbered males among donors, who were mostly white British; clonal diversity was possibly underestimated.

The CDR3 consists of 14 residues. The V and J ends lost 0 bases and 3 bases respectively, with 7 bases between them. CDR1 and CDR2 from the germline V gene are SGHRS and YFSETQ. The specimen comprised peripheral blood, sampled on day 0 of AZD1222 vaccination. The rearrangement joins TRBV5-1 to TRBJ1-3; unclear D gene. This receptor was taken from an adult in good health. Written as DNA, the CDR3 is TGCGCCAGCAGCTTGGAGGCTATTGGAAACACCATATATTTT. As protein: CASSLEAIGNTIYF.